This entry lists 14 T cell receptor beta chains sequenced from one sample in a study of blood T cells in healthy people across ages. A second 7 to 11 cycle PCR used barcoded and J-beta primers. TCRdb reprocessed the 5' RACE reads via MiXCR and lists one record per CDR3 protein. Of 600,000 to 800,000 distinct CDR3 sequences listed, 40% to 65% are singletons. Sequenced input: blood. The receptors originated from a woman older than 75 in good health.

This clonotype was detected once. At one end, the junction sequence differs from germline, possibly due to a read error. The genes are TRBV7-9 and TRBJ2-1, with a tentative D call TRBD2 (6 bases). The CDR3 extends over 17 amino acids. Germline-derived CDR1 and CDR2 are SEHNR and FQNEAQ (reference sequence). This CDR3 is CASSFRPGGSPYNERYF. Written as DNA, the CDR3 is TGTGCCAGCAGCTTCAGACCTGGGGGGAGCCCCTACAATGAGCGGTACTTC.

This clonotype was seen ten or more times. Compared with germline, one end of the junction differs, possibly owing to a read error. The V gene is TRBV5-1, the J gene TRBJ2-1; D remains unclear. Germline CDR1 is SGHRS and CDR2 is YFSETQ. This CDR3 spans 15 amino acids. This CDR3 is CASRLDGGSYNEQFF. The DNA of the CDR3 is TGCGCCAGCAGGTTGGACGGCGGATCCTACAATGAGCAGTTCTTC.

The table lists this clonotype with many counts. The J gene is TRBJ2-1, the V gene TRBV4-2, with D maybe TRBD2 (5 bases). The CDR3 spans 15 residues. V shed 4 bases and J shed 2 bases, with 12 bases lying between them. Germline CDR1 is LGHNA and CDR2 is YNFKEQ. As DNA, the CDR3 is TGTGCCAGCAGCCCCGAGGGTAACGCCTACAATGAGCAGTTCTTC. It encodes CASSPEGNAYNEQFF.

The gene calls are TRBV28 and TRBJ2-4, with 11 bases aligning to TRBD2. The CDR3 loop spans 17 amino acids. The germline V gene encodes CDR1 MDHEN and CDR2 SYDVKM. Trimming removed 4 bases from V and 3 bases from J; junction bases left unmatched: 8. The CDR3 bases are TGTGCCAGCAGTTCATCAGGGACTAGCGGTAACAAAAACATTCAGTACTTC. Its protein product is CASSSSGTSGNKNIQYF.

The V and J genes are TRBV5-1 and TRBJ2-3, with D possibly called TRBD1 or TRBD2 (6 bases each). V shed 2 bases and J shed 0 bases, with 13 bases lying between them. The CDR3 length is 16 residues. The germline gives CDR1 SGHRS, CDR2 YFSETQ. The CDR3 DNA is TGCGCCAGCAGCTTAGGAAGGGGGGCAAGCACAGATACGCAGTATTTT. Its protein product is CASSLGRGASTDTQYF.

As concerns this clonotype: A read error may be the cause here, since a much bigger clone is one base away. This rearrangement joins TRBV5-1 to TRBJ2-5, with a weak D call TRBD2 (5 bases). Germline V gives CDR1 SGHRS, CDR2 YFSETQ. The CDR3 sequence is 15 residues long. This CDR3 reads CAGSLIGNLEETQYF. CDR3 bases: TGCGCCGGCAGCTTGATCGGGAACCTAGAGGAGACCCAGTACTTC.

There are many counts of this clonotype. V gene TRBV5-1 combines with J gene TRBJ2-4; tentatively, D is TRBD2 (6 bases). CDR3 length: 15 amino acids. The germline V gene has CDR1 SGHRS and CDR2 YFSETQ. Trimming pared 4 bases from V and 7 bases from J, leaving 18 bases between. In nucleotides, the CDR3 is TGCGCCAGCAGCCCGACTAGTCCTCGGTTGAACATTCAGTACTTC. The encoded protein is CASSPTSPRLNIQYF.

The table lists this clonotype with a few counts. This clone may be a read error of a much larger clone one base away. The chain couples TRBV9 to TRBJ1-2, with a possible D match to TRBD1 (5 bases). Looked up from germline, CDR1 is SGDLS and CDR2 is YYNGEE. There are 15 residues in the CDR3. CDR3 in amino acids: CANSGALSGGYGYTF. The CDR3 region has the DNA TGTGCCAACAGCGGCGCGCTGTCCGGGGGCTATGGCTACACCTTC.

The rearrangement joins TRBV7-9 to TRBJ1-5; 8 nucleotides match TRBD1. Trimming removed 2 bases from V and 2 bases from J; junction bases left unmatched: 5. From germline, CDR1 is SEHNR and CDR2 FQNEAQ (reference sequence). CDR3 length: 16 amino acids. CDR3 DNA: TGTGCCAGCAGCTTACAGGGGACAGGACGCAATCAGCCCCAGCATTTT. Translating gives CASSLQGTGRNQPQHF.

The chain couples TRBV7-9 to TRBJ1-1, with 7 bases matching TRBD1. This CDR3 has 15 amino acids. Unmatched junction bases numbered 5, after V lost 0 bases and J lost 4 bases. The germline CDR1 and CDR2 sequences are SEHNR and FQNEAQ (reference sequence). The CDR3 coding sequence is TGTGCCAGCAGCTTAGCAGGGGGCGGTAGCACTGAAGCTTTCTTT. Its translation is CASSLAGGGSTEAFF.

Comment on this clonotype: This may come from a read error, since a much larger clone is one base off. This chain joins TRBV9 and TRBJ2-3; the D call may be TRBD1 or TRBD2 (5 bases each). The length of the CDR3 is 15 residues. V lost 2 bases and J 3 bases, leaving 13 bases between the germline ends. The germline V gene encodes CDR1 SGDLS and CDR2 YYNGEE. The DNA for the CDR3 is TGTGCCAGCAGCGTTTTGAGGGGACGGACAGATACGCAGTATTTT. It encodes CASSVLRGRTDTQYF. The whole variable domain, remainder taken from reference TRBV9 and TRBJ2-3, is DSGVTQTPKHLITATGQRVTLRCSPRSGDLSVYWYQQSLDQGLQFLIQYYNGEERAKGNILERFSAQQFPDLHSELNLSSLELGDSALYFCASSVLRGRTDTQYFGPGTRLTVL.

The chain links TRBV20-1 to TRBJ2-1, with 9 nucleotides matching TRBD2. The V segment lost 4 bases and the J segment 9 bases; nucleotides outside the gene matches: 10. Germline lookup yields CDR1 DFQATT and CDR2 SNEGSKA (reference sequence). This CDR3 has 14 amino acids. CDR3 sequence: CSAIRLAATGEQFF. Written as DNA, the CDR3 is TGCAGTGCTATCCGACTAGCGGCGACGGGTGAGCAGTTCTTC.

In the case of this clonotype: One end of the junction is discordant with germline, which a read error may explain. This chain links TRBV28 with TRBJ2-4; 8 nucleotides align to TRBD1. The CDR3 extends over 15 amino acids. Looked up from germline, CDR1 is MDHEN and CDR2 is SYDVKM. The CDR3 loop reads CASSLTGTGGNSQYF. In DNA form, the CDR3 reads TGTGCCAGCAGTCTCACCGGGACAGGAGGAAACAGTCAGTACTTC.

This clonotype appeared once. A much larger clone lies a single base off, so this may be a read error. This chain connects TRBV7-9 to TRBJ2-5; no definite D call. The CDR3 is made up of 15 amino acids. Germline V gives CDR1 SEHNR, CDR2 FQNEAQ (reference sequence). The CDR3 protein is CASSLGTTYHETQYF. CDR3 nucleotides: TGTGCCAGCAGCTTAGGGACCACGTACCACGAGACCCAGTACTTC.